The clone carrying this T cell receptor (beta chain) was recorded once. No antigen is known for it. V shed 4 bases, J shed 0 bases, and the junction held 3 bases outside the gene matches. Looked up from germline, CDR1 is SGHNT and CDR2 is YENEEA. There are 14 residues in the CDR3. The data originate from a study of cytomegalovirus exposure and HLA in healthy donors. The study's findings and limits: Under in vitro conditions, a few CMV-associated chains were confirmed as specific for CMV antigens.

The data were produced by immunoSEQ multiplex PCR, yet TCRdb's version contains in-frame clones alone and is incomplete. The sample consists of 150,000 to 180,000 clones, 85% to 90% of them appearing once. Sequences were obtained from PBMCs. The clonotype originates from a human donor in good health. The rearrangement joins TRBV11-3 to TRBJ2-7; 7 bases line up with TRBD2. The CDR3 here is CASSYSGLSYEQYF. CDR3 bases: TGTGCCAGCAGCTATAGCGGGCTCTCCTACGAGCAGTACTTC.